The 21 T cell receptor beta chains reported below all come from one sample, sequenced in a study of tumor-infiltrating lymphocytes in primary liver carcinoma (dated by TCRdb to the late 2010s). Without any cell sorting, total RNA and DNA were extracted together from roughly 20-30 mg of bulk tissue using the AllPrep DNA/RNA mini kit. Sequencing was carried out with an Illumina HiSeq 2500. Starting from approximately 460 ng total RNA, TCRbeta-specific cDNA was produced by reverse transcription with a constant-region primer and ProtoScript II reverse transcriptase. Construction of the TCRbeta libraries relied on three nested rounds of multiplex PCR, following a slightly modified ARM-PCR procedure. The first two PCR rounds used multiplex TRBV1-TRBV30 forward primers with a Cbeta reverse primer, each for roughly 11 cycles. TCRdb reprocessing: public reads trimmed at Q25 with fastp, clones called with MiXCR, in-frame beta chains kept. Rows matching on CDR3 protein sequence are summarized as one entry with the most common DNA and genes. Recorded for this sample are 100,000 to 120,000 distinct CDR3 sequences; approximately 80% of them occurred a single time. Clones ranked in the top ten supply 15% to 20% of the sample.

The specimen was liver tumor tissue from sampling region 3. According to the study, the label for this sample's cell subset or site signals: tumor region T3, left-lateral pole. The receptors derive from a man aged 40-49 years with primary liver carcinoma and hepatitis B virus infection.

Comment on this clonotype: The junction departs from germline at one end; a sequencing error may be responsible. The chain joins TRBV29-1 to TRBJ2-5; D remains ambiguous. The germline gives CDR1 SQVTM, CDR2 ANQGSEA. The CDR3 loop spans 12 amino acids. DNA for the CDR3: TGCGGCGTTTCCGGTTACCAAGAGACCCAGTGCTTC. As protein: CGVSGYQETQCF.

Points on this clonotype: Compared with germline, one end of the junction differs, possibly owing to a read error. The rearrangement links TRBV29-1 to TRBJ2-5; D remains ambiguous. The CDR3 totals 14 residues. Germline assignment: CDR1 SQVTM and CDR2 ANQGSEA. The DNA for the CDR3 is TGCAGCTTAAGTACAGCATCGTTTCAAGAGACCCAGTGCTTC. Protein: CSLSTASFQETQCF.

Note on this clonotype: This may be a read error: a much more frequent sequence differs by one nucleotide. The chain is built from TRBV24-1 and TRBJ2-3, with D possibly being TRBD1 (5 bases). V lost 0 bases, J lost 2 bases, and 11 bases lay in between. Germline-derived CDR1 and CDR2 are KGHDR and SFDVKD. The CDR3 is made up of 16 amino acids. This CDR3 is CATSDLAWGTTDTQYF. The CDR3 coding sequence is TGTGCCACCAGTGATTTGGCATGGGGCACCACAGATACGCAGTATTTT.

The rearrangement uses TRBV11-1 and TRBJ2-4; 8 bases line up with TRBD2. V lost 9 bases and J lost 2; bases outside the gene matches: 15. CDR1 is SGHAT and CDR2 is FQDESV in the germline V gene (reference sequence). The CDR3 extends over 17 amino acids. In nucleotides, the CDR3 is TGTGCCAGTAGTTTTCCAGGGACTAGTTGGACCAAAAACATTCAGTACTTC. It is translated as CASSFPGTSWTKNIQYF.

The sample holds a few counts of this clonotype. An end of the junction differs from the germline gene, which may be a read error. This chain uses TRBV29-1 with TRBJ1-1; tentatively, D is TRBD1 (6 bases). The CDR3 totals 13 residues. In germline, CDR1 is SQVTM, CDR2 ANQGSEA. The CDR3 DNA is TGTAGCGTTGAGGACAGCAGCAACACTGGAGCTTTCTTT. Protein product: CSVEDSSNTGAFF.

In the case of this clonotype: Mismatch with germline at one junction end may stem from a read error. The chain employs TRBV29-1 and TRBJ2-3; D might be TRBD2 (5 bases). This CDR3 contains 16 residues. The V gene's germline CDR1 is SQVTM and CDR2 ANQGSEA. In nucleotides, the CDR3 is TGCAGCCTTGAGGGTGGGGAGCACCCGTTCACAGATACACAGTATTTT. Amino acid sequence: CSLEGGEHPFTDTQYF.

This clonotype was found a few times. Compared with germline, one end of the junction differs, possibly owing to a read error. The chain combines TRBV5-1 with TRBJ2-1; D gene unclear. This CDR3 comprises 18 residues. Looked up from germline, CDR1 is SGHRS and CDR2 is YFSETQ. The CDR3 region is CASSDRLMLMDGANGQFF. CDR3 in DNA: TGCGCCAGCAGCGACCGCTTGATGCTAATGGACGGCGCCAATGGGCAGTTCTTC.

The rearrangement uses TRBV5-6 and TRBJ2-1; 10 bases fit TRBD2. CDR1 and CDR2 (germline): SGHDT, YYEEEE. V gave up 7 bases and J gave up 5 bases; unmatched junction bases: 12. The CDR3 has 16 residues. The CDR3 nucleotides are TGTGCCAGCGGCCCGTCGGGGAGCGGGAGGGACAATGAGCAGTTCTTC. This gives the protein CASGPSGSGRDNEQFF.

This clonotype was picked up many times. The V call is TRBV12-3 or TRBV12-4, the J call TRBJ1-6; 9 bases map to TRBD1. V shed 0 bases and J 9 bases; nucleotides not matched to a gene: 6. There are 16 residues in the CDR3. The CDR3 here is CASSLAPGQGGSPLHF. Written as DNA, the CDR3 is TGTGCCAGCAGTTTAGCTCCGGGACAGGGAGGTTCACCCCTCCACTTT.

Comment on this clonotype: One end of the junction does not line up with germline, which may come from a read error. The J gene is TRBJ2-5, the V gene TRBV10-3; 8 bases align to TRBD1. CDR3 length: 14 amino acids. Germline V gene data show CDR1 as ENHRY and CDR2 as SYGVKD. The CDR3 region is CAIKKEDREETQYF. The CDR3 DNA follows: TGTGCCATCAAAAAAGAGGACAGGGAAGAGACACAGTACTTC.

As regards this clonotype: This may be a read error, as it is one base from a much larger clone. This sequence joins TRBV28 and TRBJ2-5, with D possibly TRBD1 on 6 matching bases. V gave up 6 bases and J gave up 7 bases, with 24 bases separating them. Per germline, CDR1 MDHEN and CDR2 SYDVKM. CDR3 length equals 16 residues. Here the CDR3 DNA reads TGTGCCAGCAGGCAGGGGCCAATGAGGGGGAGAGTGACCCAGTACTTC. Protein sequence: CASRQGPMRGRVTQYF.

Notes on this clonotype: The junction departs from germline at one end; a sequencing error may be responsible. The chain joins TRBV6-2 or TRBV6-3 to TRBJ2-7; a weak D match, TRBD2 (6 bases). This CDR3 comprises 15 residues. Germline V gives CDR1 MNHEY, CDR2 SVGEGT. CDR3 amino acids: CTSNLPGEGGIEQYF. In DNA form, the CDR3 reads TGTACCAGCAACCTTCCGGGAGAGGGAGGCATCGAGCAGTACTTC.

This chain connects TRBV12-3 or TRBV12-4 to TRBJ2-5, with TRBD2 matching over 7 bases. J lost 4 bases, V lost 10 bases, and 9 bases had no gene match. The CDR3 totals 13 residues. The CDR3 region is CANGLSGVETQYF. The DNA of the CDR3 is TGTGCCAACGGTTTAAGCGGGGTAGAGACCCAGTACTTC.

To note about this clonotype: Compared with germline, one end of the junction differs, possibly owing to a read error. The chain recombines TRBV5-5 with TRBJ1-2; tentatively, D is TRBD1 (6 bases). The CDR3 covers 16 residues. Germline CDR1 and CDR2: SGHKS and YYEKEE (reference sequence). The chain's CDR3 is CASSPDPDRTNYGYTF. The CDR3 nucleotides are TGTGCCAGTAGCCCTGACCCGGACAGAACTAACTATGGCTACACCTTT.

Comment on this clonotype: Because it lacks the conserved phenylalanine or tryptophan at the end, this CDR3 is likely a read error. The chain links TRBV5-4 to TRBJ2-1; D is tentatively TRBD1 or TRBD2 (5 bases each). This CDR3 has 14 amino acids. CDR1 and CDR2 from the germline V gene are SGHNT and YYREEE (reference sequence). The CDR3 nucleotides read TGTGCCAGCAGCTCCTCTGGGACCTACTATGAGCAGTTCATC. The encoded protein is CASSSSGTYYEQFI.

With regard to this clonotype: This could be a read error, since a much larger clone is one nucleotide away. The rearrangement joins TRBV30 to TRBJ2-2, with 12 bases aligning to TRBD2. CDR3 length: 15 amino acids. The germline V gene encodes CDR1 GTSNPN and CDR2 SVGIG (reference sequence). In DNA, the CDR3 is TGTTCCTGGACTCGACTAGCGGGGGACACCGGGGAGCTGTTTTTT. Amino acids: CSWTRLAGDTGELFF.

Comment on this clonotype: A junction boundary mismatches the germline segment, possibly from a read error. The V and J genes are TRBV6-5 and TRBJ1-1, with D uncertain. Germline V gene lookup returns CDR1 MNHEY and CDR2 SVGAGI. There are 15 residues in the CDR3. CDR3 in DNA: TGTGCCAACAGTTCCTCGATGGAGGGCTCCACTGAAGCTTTCTTT. Amino acids: CANSSSMEGSTEAFF.

The genes are TRBV5-1 and TRBJ2-3; tentative D call: TRBD2 (6 bases). The CDR3 has 14 residues. Germline values: CDR1 SGHRS, CDR2 YFSETQ. Trimming pared 6 bases from V and 2 bases from J, leaving 13 bases between. CDR3 sequence: CASKSQDYTDTQYF. The CDR3 DNA is TGCGCCAGCAAGAGCCAGGACTACACAGATACGCAGTATTTT.

This clonotype appeared a single time. A junction boundary mismatches the germline segment, possibly from a read error. The rearrangement links TRBV28 to TRBJ2-6; TRBD1 might be the D (6 bases). The length of the CDR3 is 15 residues. From germline, CDR1 is MDHEN and CDR2 SYDVKM. The CDR3 protein is CASSNREAGANVLTF. Written as DNA, the CDR3 is TGCGCCAGCAGCAACAGGGAAGCTGGGGCCAACGTCCTGACTTTC.

On this clonotype itself: A much larger clone is a single base away; this may be a read error. V usage is TRBV2 and J usage is TRBJ2-4; D is tentatively TRBD1 or TRBD2 (5 bases each). Germline loops: CDR1 SNHLY, CDR2 FYNNEI. This CDR3 is 12 amino acids long. For the CDR3, the DNA is TGTACCAGCAGTGTGGTTGGGGACGTTCAGTACTTC. This gives the protein CTSSVVGDVQYF.

The V call is TRBV11-2, the J call TRBJ2-6; D gene uncertain. V was pared by 10 bases and J by 1 base, with 14 bases between. The CDR3 covers 15 residues. Germline V lookup: CDR1 SGHAT, CDR2 FQNNGV. The CDR3 loop is CATQQPCSGANVLTF. Written as DNA, the CDR3 is TGTGCCACCCAGCAGCCGTGTTCTGGGGCCAACGTCCTGACTTTC.